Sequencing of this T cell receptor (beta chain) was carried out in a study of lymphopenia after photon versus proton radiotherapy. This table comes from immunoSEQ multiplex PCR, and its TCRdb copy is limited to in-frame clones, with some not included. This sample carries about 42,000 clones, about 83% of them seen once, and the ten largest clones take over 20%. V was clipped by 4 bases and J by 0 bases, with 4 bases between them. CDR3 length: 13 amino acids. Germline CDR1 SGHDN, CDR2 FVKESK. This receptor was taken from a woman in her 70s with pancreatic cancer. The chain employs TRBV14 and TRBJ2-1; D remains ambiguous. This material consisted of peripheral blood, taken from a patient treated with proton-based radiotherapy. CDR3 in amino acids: CASSPSSYNEQFF. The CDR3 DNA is TGTGCCAGCAGCCCAAGCTCCTACAATGAGCAGTTCTTC.